Following are 28 T cell receptor beta chains from one sample sequenced in a study of technical replicates of blood from a handful of donors. Method: immunoSEQ multiplex PCR; TCRdb's copy keeps in-frame clones and lacks some. Among about 68,000 clones listed, 95% to 97% were seen once. Sequencing input: T cells isolated from PBMCs. The receptors stem from a human donor in good health.

This rearrangement joins TRBV9 to TRBJ1-2; tentative D call: TRBD1 (6 bases). Germline V lookup: CDR1 SGDLS, CDR2 YYNGEE. V lost 4 bases and J lost 5, with 12 bases in between. The CDR3 has 13 residues. The DNA of the CDR3 is TGTGCCAGCAGCCAAAGACAGGTTTATGGCTACACCTTC. This gives the protein CASSQRQVYGYTF.

This CDR3 is CASSPGGNPGPQHF. For the CDR3, the DNA is TGTGCCAGCAGCCCGGGGGGGAACCCAGGGCCCCAGCATTTT. The chain recombines TRBV9 with TRBJ1-5; a weak D match, TRBD1 (5 bases). This CDR3 has 14 amino acids. Germline lookup yields CDR1 SGDLS and CDR2 YYNGEE. V shed 4 bases and J shed 9 bases, with 17 bases lying between them.

The rearrangement uses TRBV6-1 and TRBJ1-2; TRBD1 is a possible D gene (6 bases). CDR1 is MNHNS and CDR2 is SASEGT in the germline V gene. This CDR3 is built from 12 residues. Trimming pared 10 bases from V and 2 bases from J, leaving 11 bases between. This chain's CDR3 is CATQDRNYGYTF. DNA for the CDR3: TGTGCCACACAAGACAGGAACTATGGCTACACCTTC.

CDR3 in DNA: TGTGCCAGCAGGGCGGGAACGAACACCGGGGAGCTGTTTTTT. This translates into CASRAGTNTGELFF. The chain is built from TRBV6-5 and TRBJ2-2; weak D call: TRBD2 (6 bases). Germline V gene sequence: CDR1 MNHEY, CDR2 SVGAGI. The CDR3 sequence is 14 residues long. The ends were cut back, 6 bases at V and 0 bases at J, with 8 bases in the middle.

This rearrangement joins TRBV6-5 to TRBJ2-1, with TRBD1 identical over 7 bases. Germline V gives CDR1 MNHEY, CDR2 SVGAGI. V shed 7 bases, J shed 6 bases, and the junction held 6 bases outside the gene matches. The CDR3 is 13 residues long. The CDR3 DNA sequence: TGTGCCAGCAATCGACAGGGATTCAATGAGCAGTTCTTC. It encodes CASNRQGFNEQFF.

This sequence joins TRBV6-5 and TRBJ2-7, with D perhaps matching TRBD1 (6 bases). This CDR3 comprises 15 residues. The germline CDR1 and CDR2 sequences are MNHEY and SVGAGI. V lost 6 bases and J 1 base, leaving 16 bases between the germline ends. CDR3 sequence reads: CASSQDRRSSYEQYF. The CDR3 DNA follows: TGTGCCAGCAGCCAAGACAGGAGATCTTCCTACGAGCAGTACTTC.

The CDR3 DNA sequence: TGTGCCAGCAGTTCCCTAGCGGGAGGGGTGAATGAGCAGTTCTTC. It translates to CASSSLAGGVNEQFF. The J gene is TRBJ2-1, the V gene TRBV6-1, with TRBD2 matching 12 bases. V dropped 5 bases and J dropped 7; count of bases not matched to a gene: 6. CDR3 length: 15 residues. CDR1 is MNHNS and CDR2 is SASEGT in the germline V gene.

CDR3: CASSFWGASNYEQYF. DNA for the CDR3: TGTGCCAGCAGCTTTTGGGGCGCTAGTAACTACGAGCAGTACTTC. The J gene is TRBJ2-7, the V gene TRBV7-8, with D possibly matching TRBD1 (5 bases). This CDR3 spans 15 amino acids. CDR1 and CDR2 from the germline V gene are SGHVS and FQNEAQ. Between the trimmed V and J ends, which lost 3 bases and 3 bases, there was a span of 15 bases.

The chain employs TRBV29-1 and TRBJ2-3; 10 nucleotides match TRBD2. This CDR3 region has 14 residues. Germline assignment: CDR1 SQVTM and CDR2 ANQGSEA. The V and J ends lost 6 bases and 4 bases, in that order; junction bases with no gene match: 7. The CDR3 DNA reads TGCAGCGTGGGGGCTAGCGGGAGTCCAGATACGCAGTATTTT. It specifies CSVGASGSPDTQYF.

The rearrangement joins TRBV10-3 to TRBJ1-1, with D possibly matching TRBD1 (6 bases). This CDR3 comprises 14 residues. Deletions cut 6 bases from V and 1 base from J, with 12 bases between. The germline CDR1 and CDR2 sequences are ENHRY and SYGVKD. The CDR3 reads CAIREGGGNTEAFF. The CDR3 DNA is TGTGCCATCAGGGAAGGGGGTGGGAACACTGAAGCTTTCTTT.

The chain couples TRBV11-3 to TRBJ2-6; D not certain. Germline loops: CDR1 SGHNT, CDR2 YENEEA. The CDR3 contains 16 residues. V lost 4 bases to trimming and J lost 4 bases, with 14 bases between them. The CDR3 sequence is CASSSPISSGANVLTF. Here the CDR3 DNA reads TGTGCCAGCAGCTCGCCGATCAGTTCGGGGGCCAACGTCCTGACTTTC.

V gene TRBV6-6 combines with J gene TRBJ2-1; no definite D call. In germline, CDR1 is MNHNY, CDR2 SVGAGI (reference sequence). The CDR3 covers 14 residues. Trimming shortened V by 2 bases and J by 0 bases, and 5 bases separated the two germline ends. The CDR3 protein is CASSYHSSYNEQFF. The CDR3 bases are TGTGCCAGCAGTTACCACTCCTCCTACAATGAGCAGTTCTTC.

The chain is built from TRBV5-1 and TRBJ1-4, with D unclear. CDR1 SGHRS and CDR2 YFSETQ come from the germline V gene. The CDR3 runs 17 residues. The V gene lost 0 bases and the J gene lost 5 bases, with 17 bases spanning the gap. CDR3 DNA sequence: TGCGCCAGCAGCTTGGAATCGTGGGAGAGGATCAATGAAAAACTGTTTTTT. Amino acid sequence: CASSLESWERINEKLFF.

The gene calls are TRBV4-1 and TRBJ1-2; TRBD1 aligns across 8 bases. This CDR3 has 16 amino acids. The germline V gene encodes CDR1 MGHRA and CDR2 YSYEKL. V dropped 2 bases and J dropped 8; count of bases not matched to a gene: 13. The CDR3 is CASSQLRRTGSPGYTF. The CDR3 nucleotides read TGCGCCAGCAGCCAATTAAGGAGGACAGGGTCCCCCGGCTACACCTTC.

This chain connects TRBV9 to TRBJ2-1; a possible D gene is TRBD2 (5 bases). The V gene lost 2 bases and the J gene lost 7 bases, with 13 bases spanning the gap. The germline V gene has CDR1 SGDLS and CDR2 YYNGEE. The CDR3 consists of 14 residues. In DNA form, the CDR3 reads TGTGCCAGCAGCGTTTTTATCGGGGATAATGAGCAGTTCTTC. Protein sequence: CASSVFIGDNEQFF. Supplemented by reference TRBV9 and TRBJ2-1, the full variable domain reads DSGVTQTPKHLITATGQRVTLRCSPRSGDLSVYWYQQSLDQGLQFLIQYYNGEERAKGNILERFSAQQFPDLHSELNLSSLELGDSALYFCASSVFIGDNEQFFGPGTRLTVL.

The rearrangement links TRBV9 to TRBJ2-7; D is possibly TRBD2 (7 bases). CDR1 is SGDLS and CDR2 is YYNGEE in the germline V gene. V was clipped by 3 bases and J by 5 bases, with 12 bases between them. This CDR3 region has 13 residues. CDR3 bases: TGTGCCAGCAGCGAAGGGGGGGAGGACGAGCAGTACTTC. Translation gives CASSEGGEDEQYF.

The chain has TRBV4-1 and TRBJ2-1, with TRBD2 as a possible D gene (7 bases). This CDR3 has 17 residues. Germline loops: CDR1 MGHRA, CDR2 YSYEKL. The ends were cut back, 0 bases at V and 2 bases at J, with 14 bases in the middle. CDR3 in DNA: TGCGCCAGCAGCCAAGATAGTGGCGGGGGCCCCTACAATGAGCAGTTCTTC. Protein: CASSQDSGGGPYNEQFF.

V gene TRBV4-1 combines with J gene TRBJ2-1, with 10 positions matching TRBD2. This CDR3 has 16 residues. The germline gives CDR1 MGHRA, CDR2 YSYEKL. The trim removed 1 base at V and 5 bases at J, leaving 5 bases unmatched. The CDR3 loop is CASSQVRAGGNNEQFF. The CDR3 DNA is TGCGCCAGCAGCCAAGTAAGAGCGGGAGGGAACAATGAGCAGTTCTTC.

The chain uses TRBV13 and TRBJ2-5; TRBD2 matches 8 bases. Germline V lookup: CDR1 PRHDT, CDR2 FYEKMQ (reference sequence). The CDR3 has 16 residues. Trimming took 0 bases from V and 0 from J; bases not matched to a gene: 3. The CDR3 protein is CASSLGPTSDQETQYF. CDR3 DNA sequence: TGTGCCAGCAGCTTAGGGCCGACTAGCGACCAAGAGACCCAGTACTTC.

The chain employs TRBV7-7 and TRBJ2-2; no reliable D call. V was clipped by 5 bases and J by 1 base, with 11 bases between them. The CDR3 spans 15 residues. Germline V gene sequence: CDR1 SSHAT, CDR2 FNYEAQ (reference sequence). CDR3: CASSPQGENTGELFF. DNA for the CDR3: TGTGCCAGCAGCCCTCAAGGAGAGAACACCGGGGAGCTGTTTTTT.

The rearrangement links TRBV21-1 to TRBJ2-7; no check of the table's D call, TRBD1, against the DNA was made. TRBV21-1 is a pseudogene locus. This CDR3 comprises 15 residues. CDR3 coding DNA: TGTGCCAGCAGCAAAGGAACAGCCGACCCCTACGAGCAGTACTTC. This sequence encodes CASSKGTADPYEQYF.

The chain combines TRBV7-3 with TRBJ2-1; 9 bases agree with TRBD2. CDR3 length equals 15 residues. With V trimmed by 5 bases and J by 7 bases, 9 bases remained unmatched. Germline CDR1 SGHTA, CDR2 FQGTGA. In DNA, the CDR3 is TGTGCCAGCAGCCCGAGCGGGAGGACATTGAATGAGCAGTTCTTC. It specifies CASSPSGRTLNEQFF.

J is TRBJ1-5 and V is TRBV6-5; 7 bases map to TRBD1. From germline, CDR1 is MNHEY and CDR2 SVGAGI. This CDR3 region has 15 residues. The J segment lost 4 bases and the V segment lost 5 bases, leaving 8 bases of the junction unmatched. CDR3 amino acids: CASSKIQGINQPQHF. CDR3 in DNA: TGTGCCAGCAGTAAGATACAGGGGATTAATCAGCCCCAGCATTTT.

The chain has TRBV28 and TRBJ2-3; the D is unclear. This CDR3 has 13 amino acids. Germline V gives CDR1 MDHEN, CDR2 SYDVKM. With 4 bases removed from V and 7 bases from J, the gap between germline ends came to 12 bases. The DNA of the CDR3 is TGTGCCAGCAGTTCCCTCTCTCCTAATACGCAGTATTTT. Its translation is CASSSLSPNTQYF.

The chain uses TRBV28 and TRBJ1-5; D may be TRBD1 (6 bases). The CDR3 totals 14 residues. V lost 3 bases and J 9 bases, leaving 15 bases between the germline ends. Germline V gene lookup returns CDR1 MDHEN and CDR2 SYDVKM. The chain's CDR3 is CASSFRGGFGPQHF. CDR3 coding DNA: TGTGCCAGCAGTTTCAGGGGCGGCTTCGGGCCCCAGCATTTT.

This sequence joins TRBV5-4 and TRBJ2-7, with a possible D match to TRBD2 (5 bases). The CDR3 is 11 residues long. Trimming cost V 3 bases and J 7 bases, with 8 bases left between them. Germline V gives CDR1 SGHNT, CDR2 YYREEE (reference sequence). The CDR3 coding sequence is TGTGCCAGCAGCTCTGAGCGGGAGCAGTACTTC. Protein: CASSSEREQYF. The whole variable domain, filled in from reference TRBV5-4 and TRBJ2-7, reads ETGVTQSPTHLIKTRGQQVTLRCSSQSGHNTVSWYQQALGQGPQFIFQYYREEENGRGNFPPRFSGLQFPNYSSELNVNALELDDSALYLCASSSEREQYFGPGTRLTVT.

The chain joins TRBV6-5 to TRBJ2-7, with 9 bases matching TRBD1. This CDR3 spans 16 amino acids. The J segment lost 4 bases and the V segment lost 4 bases, leaving 11 bases of the junction unmatched. CDR1 and CDR2 (germline): MNHEY, SVGAGI. The CDR3 region has the DNA TGTGCCAGCAGTTTCTCCTACAGGGGGCTTTTGTACGAGCAGTACTTC. Translation gives CASSFSYRGLLYEQYF.

This chain joins TRBV5-4 and TRBJ2-2; TRBD1 matches at 12 bases. CDR1 SGHNT and CDR2 YYREEE come from the germline V gene (reference sequence). Trimming took 4 bases from V and 4 from J; bases not matched to a gene: 5. This CDR3 has 16 amino acids. The CDR3 sequence is CASSQGQGAPTGELFF. Here the CDR3 DNA reads TGTGCCAGCAGCCAGGGACAGGGGGCGCCCACCGGGGAGCTGTTTTTT.